This TCR beta chain was identified in a study of T cells after yellow fever vaccination. Germline V gene lookup returns CDR1 LGHNA and CDR2 YSLEER. The CDR3 spans 14 residues. Between the trimmed V and J ends, which lost 0 bases and 4 bases, there was a span of 8 bases. This clonotype came up many times. Universal primer sites and UMIs were introduced during 5'RACE template-switching synthesis of TCR cDNA. TCRdb itself ran the 5' RACE reads through MiXCR, one entry per CDR3 protein. The sample records 180,000 or so distinct CDR3 sequences, 11% being singletons. The sequenced sample was CD8+ T cells sorted from PBMCs, obtained 15 days after the yellow fever booster vaccination. The V gene is TRBV4-3, the J gene TRBJ2-3, with D perhaps TRBD1 or TRBD2 (5 bases each). The TCR sequence derives from a young man who received the YFV17D yellow fever vaccine. CDR3 DNA: TGCGCCAGCAGCCAAGATGGGGGTGCAGATACGCAGTATTTT. Protein: CASSQDGGADTQYF.